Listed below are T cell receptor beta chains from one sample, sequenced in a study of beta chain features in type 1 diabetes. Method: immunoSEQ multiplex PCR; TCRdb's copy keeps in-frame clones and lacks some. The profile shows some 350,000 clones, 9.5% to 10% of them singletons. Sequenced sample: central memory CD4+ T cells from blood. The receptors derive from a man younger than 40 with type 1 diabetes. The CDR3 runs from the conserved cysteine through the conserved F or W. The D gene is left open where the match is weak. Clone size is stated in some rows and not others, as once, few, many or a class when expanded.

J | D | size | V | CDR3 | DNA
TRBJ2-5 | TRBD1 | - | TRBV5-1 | CASSLAVAGGMETQYF | TGCGCCAGCAGCTTGGCCGTTGCAGGGGGCATGGAGACCCAGTACTTC
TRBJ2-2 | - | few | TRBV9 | CASSLRGGISAGELFF | TGTGCCAGCAGCCTACGCGGCGGGATTTCGGCCGGGGAGCTGTTTTTT
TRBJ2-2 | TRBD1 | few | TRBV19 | CASTLTRDRENTGELFF | TGTGCCAGTACCCTGACCCGGGACAGGGAGAACACCGGGGAGCTGTTTTTT
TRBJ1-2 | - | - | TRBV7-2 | CASSSGGGYTF | TGTGCCAGCAGCTCGGGGGGAGGCTACACCTTC
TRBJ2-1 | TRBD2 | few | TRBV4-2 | CASSSLAGGGYNEQFF | TGTGCCAGCAGCTCCCTAGCGGGAGGGGGGTACAATGAGCAGTTCTTC
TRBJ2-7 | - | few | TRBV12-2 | CASRRRRSSGRSRADEQYF | TGTGCAAGTCGCAGGCGAAGGTCGAGCGGGAGAAGTAGGGCGGACGAGCAGTACTTC
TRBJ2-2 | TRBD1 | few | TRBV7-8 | CASSVGQGNTGELFF | TGTGCCAGCAGCGTCGGACAGGGTAACACCGGGGAGCTGTTTTTT
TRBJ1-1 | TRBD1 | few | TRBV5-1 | CASSLEGARRAFF | TGCGCCAGCAGCTTGGAGGGGGCGCGTAGGGCTTTCTTT
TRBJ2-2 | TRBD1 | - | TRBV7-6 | CASSTRQGPGELFF | TGTGCCAGCAGCACCCGACAGGGGCCCGGGGAGCTGTTTTTT
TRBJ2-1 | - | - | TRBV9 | CASSVVGNLYNEQFF | TGTGCCAGCAGCGTAGTGGGGAACCTCTACAATGAGCAGTTCTTC
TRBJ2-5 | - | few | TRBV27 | CASSLWPQETQYF | TGTGCCAGCAGTTTGTGGCCCCAAGAGACCCAGTACTTC
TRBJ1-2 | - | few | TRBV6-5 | CASQGNGYTF | TGTGCCAGCCAGGGAAATGGCTACACCTTC
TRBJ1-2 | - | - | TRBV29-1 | CSVEDRTGYGYTF | TGCAGCGTTGAAGATAGGACTGGCTATGGCTACACCTTC
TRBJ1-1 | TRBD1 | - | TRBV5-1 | CASSIRTGGTEAFF | TGCGCCAGCAGCATACGGACAGGGGGCACTGAAGCTTTCTTT
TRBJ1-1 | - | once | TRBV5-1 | CASSLGATGVAEAFF | TGCGCCAGCAGCTTGGGGGCTACGGGGGTGGCTGAAGCTTTCTTT
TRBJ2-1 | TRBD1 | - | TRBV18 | CASSPGAGGNEQFF | TGTGCCAGCTCACCTGGTGCAGGGGGCAATGAGCAGTTCTTC
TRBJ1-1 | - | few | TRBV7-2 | CASSVDGGRDTEAFF | TGTGCCAGCAGCGTCGATGGGGGTCGGGACACTGAAGCTTTCTTT
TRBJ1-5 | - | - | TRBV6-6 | CASSYRPRDQPQHF | TGTGCCAGCAGTTACCGGCCGAGGGATCAGCCCCAGCATTTT
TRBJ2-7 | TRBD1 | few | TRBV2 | CASTSNPGGHEQYF | TGTGCCAGCACCTCCAACCCAGGGGGCCACGAGCAGTACTTC
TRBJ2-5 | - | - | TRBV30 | CAWSWDQETQYF | TGTGCCTGGAGCTGGGATCAAGAGACCCAGTACTTC
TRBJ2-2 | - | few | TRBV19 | CASRNHRDLAGELFF | TGTGCCAGTAGGAATCACCGGGACCTCGCCGGGGAGCTGTTTTTT
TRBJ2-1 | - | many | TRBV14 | CASSQTGRNNEQFF | TGTGCCAGCAGCCAAACTGGACGGAACAATGAGCAGTTCTTC
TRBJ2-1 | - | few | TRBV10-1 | CASSDPGELNEQFF | TGCGCCAGCAGTGACCCTGGTGAACTCAATGAGCAGTTCTTC
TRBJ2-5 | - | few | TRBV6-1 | CASNGEMGPQTQYF | TGTGCCAGCAATGGGGAGATGGGTCCTCAGACCCAGTACTTC
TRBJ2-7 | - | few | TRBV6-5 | CASSSAGSYEQYF | TGTGCCAGCAGTTCCGCGGGCTCCTACGAGCAGTACTTC
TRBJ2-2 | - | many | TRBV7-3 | CASSPTSGGSGTGELFF | TGTGCCAGCAGCCCCACGTCCGGGGGCAGCGGCACCGGGGAGCTGTTTTTT
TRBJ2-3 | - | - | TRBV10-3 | CAISDWTSTDTQYF | TGTGCCATCAGTGACTGGACTAGCACAGATACGCAGTATTTT
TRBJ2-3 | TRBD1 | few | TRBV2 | CASSDQRTGEGTQYF | TGTGCCAGCAGTGATCAGAGGACAGGGGAAGGTACGCAGTATTTT
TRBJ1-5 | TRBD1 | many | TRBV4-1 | CASSQGTGVSNQPQHF | TGCGCCAGCAGCCAAGGGACAGGGGTTAGCAATCAGCCCCAGCATTTT
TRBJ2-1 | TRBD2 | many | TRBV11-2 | CASSSLAGGYNEQFF | TGTGCCAGCAGCTCCCTAGCGGGAGGGTACAATGAGCAGTTCTTC
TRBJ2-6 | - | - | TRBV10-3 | CAMGGNNPGANVLTF | TGTGCCATGGGAGGAAATAACCCTGGGGCCAACGTCCTGACTTTC
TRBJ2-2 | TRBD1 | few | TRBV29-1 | CSVDRGHGGTGELFF | TGCAGCGTAGATAGGGGGCACGGTGGCACCGGGGAGCTGTTTTTT
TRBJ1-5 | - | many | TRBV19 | CASRKQGFGSNQPQHF | TGTGCCAGTAGGAAGCAGGGATTTGGAAGCAATCAGCCCCAGCATTTT
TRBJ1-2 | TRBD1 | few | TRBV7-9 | CASSPSSGQGLNYGYTF | TGTGCCAGCAGCCCTTCCTCGGGACAGGGCCTCAACTATGGCTACACCTTC
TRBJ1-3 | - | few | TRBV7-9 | CASSSQTSGLRNTIYF | TGTGCCAGCAGCTCGCAGACTTCCGGATTGCGCAACACCATATATTTT
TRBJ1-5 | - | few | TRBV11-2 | CASSISYGQPQHF | TGTGCCAGCAGCATTTCGTACGGTCAGCCCCAGCATTTT
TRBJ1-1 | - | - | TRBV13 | CASSSFSGRQNTEAFF | TGTGCCAGCAGCTCTTTCTCGGGACGGCAGAACACTGAAGCTTTCTTT
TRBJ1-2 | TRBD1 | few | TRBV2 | CASRGQGEAYGYTF | TGTGCCAGCAGGGGACAGGGGGAGGCCTATGGCTACACCTTC
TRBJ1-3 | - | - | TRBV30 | CAWGSTQGFGNTIYF | TGTGCCTGGGGGTCAACTCAGGGATTTGGAAACACCATATATTTT
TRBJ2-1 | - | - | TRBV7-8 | CASSLVTTYNEQFF | TGTGCCAGCAGCTTAGTAACGACCTACAATGAGCAGTTCTTC
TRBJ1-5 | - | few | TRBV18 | CASSPDWSNQPQHF | TGTGCCAGCTCACCGGACTGGAGCAATCAGCCCCAGCATTTT
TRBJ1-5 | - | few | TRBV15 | CATSTTTVSSNQPQHF | TGTGCCACCAGCACCACGACGGTATCTAGCAATCAGCCCCAGCATTTT
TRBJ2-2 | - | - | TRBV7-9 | CASSLNSVDTGELFF | TGTGCCAGCAGCTTAAATAGCGTTGACACCGGGGAGCTGTTTTTT
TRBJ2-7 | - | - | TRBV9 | CASSGADYEQYF | TGTGCCAGCAGCGGAGCAGACTACGAGCAGTACTTC
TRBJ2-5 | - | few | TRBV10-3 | CAISERGEGNGRTQYF | TGTGCCATCAGTGAGAGGGGGGAGGGCAACGGGAGGACCCAGTACTTC
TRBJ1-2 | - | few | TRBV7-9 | CASSLITEGYGYTF | TGTGCCAGCAGCTTAATAACAGAGGGCTATGGCTACACCTTC
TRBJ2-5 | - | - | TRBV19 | CASSTPSGKSETQYF | TGTGCCAGTAGTACCCCATCAGGGAAAAGCGAGACCCAGTACTTC
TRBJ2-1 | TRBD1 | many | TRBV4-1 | CASSQDRPRDRVYNEQFF | TGCGCCAGCAGCCAAGACCGACCCCGGGACAGGGTCTACAATGAGCAGTTCTTC
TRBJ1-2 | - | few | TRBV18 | CASSPGWANYGYTF | TGTGCCAGCTCACCAGGGTGGGCTAACTATGGCTACACCTTC
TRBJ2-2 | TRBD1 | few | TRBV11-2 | CASSRDSAQSGELFF | TGTGCCAGCAGCCGGGACAGCGCACAATCCGGGGAGCTGTTTTTT
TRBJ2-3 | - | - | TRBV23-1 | CASSQSDSYREPRDTDTQYF | TGCGCCAGCAGTCAATCCGACTCATACAGGGAGCCGAGAGACACGGATACGCAGTATTTT
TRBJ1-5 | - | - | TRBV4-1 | CASSQAQGNQPQHF | TGCGCCAGCAGCCAAGCACAGGGTAATCAGCCCCAGCATTTT
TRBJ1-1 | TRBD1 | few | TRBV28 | CASSLQDRAYEAFF | TGTGCCAGCAGTTTACAAGACAGGGCCTATGAAGCTTTCTTT
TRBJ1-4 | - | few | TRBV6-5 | CASLSQGEKLFF | TGTGCCAGCCTCTCCCAGGGTGAAAAACTGTTTTTT
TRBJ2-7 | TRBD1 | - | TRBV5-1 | CASSEGQFSYEQYF | TGCGCCAGCAGCGAGGGACAGTTCTCCTACGAGCAGTACTTC
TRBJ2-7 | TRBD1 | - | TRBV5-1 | CASSLEMGDREYF | TGCGCCAGCAGCTTGGAGATGGGGGACAGGGAGTACTTC
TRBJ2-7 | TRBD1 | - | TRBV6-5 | CASRLGQGTYEQYF | TGTGCCAGCAGATTAGGACAGGGGACCTACGAGCAGTACTTC
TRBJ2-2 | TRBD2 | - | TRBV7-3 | CASSAGLAGEGELFF | TGTGCCAGCAGCGCGGGACTAGCGGGAGAAGGGGAGCTGTTTTTT
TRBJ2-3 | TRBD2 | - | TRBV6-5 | CAISPSGRGDTQYF | TGTGCCATCAGTCCTAGCGGGAGAGGAGATACGCAGTATTTT